This record concerns one T cell receptor (beta chain) sequence. Its antigen is unidentified. V shed 4 bases, J shed 7 bases, and the junction held 15 bases outside the gene matches. This CDR3 spans 17 amino acids. From germline, CDR1 is KGHSH and CDR2 LQKENI. The sample belongs to a study of T cells after yellow fever vaccination. Study-level findings and limits: Across the CD4 and CD8 compartments, a small share of clonotypes was present in both.

Template-switching 5'RACE yielded the TCR cDNA; a universal primer site and UMIs were added in the process. TCRdb reprocessed the 5' RACE reads with MiXCR, giving one entry per CDR3 protein. The data hold 250,000 or so distinct CDR3 sequences, with less than 9% observed a single time. Sample: CD4+ T cells sorted from PBMCs, taken 15 days after the yellow fever booster vaccination. The sequence came from a man in his thirties or forties who received the YFV17D yellow fever vaccine. V gene TRBV18 combines with J gene TRBJ2-1, with TRBD2 identical over 8 bases. The CDR3 loop is CASSLEDGRVGGNEQFF. CDR3 coding DNA: TGTGCCAGCTCACTAGAGGACGGGAGGGTCGGCGGGAATGAGCAGTTCTTC.